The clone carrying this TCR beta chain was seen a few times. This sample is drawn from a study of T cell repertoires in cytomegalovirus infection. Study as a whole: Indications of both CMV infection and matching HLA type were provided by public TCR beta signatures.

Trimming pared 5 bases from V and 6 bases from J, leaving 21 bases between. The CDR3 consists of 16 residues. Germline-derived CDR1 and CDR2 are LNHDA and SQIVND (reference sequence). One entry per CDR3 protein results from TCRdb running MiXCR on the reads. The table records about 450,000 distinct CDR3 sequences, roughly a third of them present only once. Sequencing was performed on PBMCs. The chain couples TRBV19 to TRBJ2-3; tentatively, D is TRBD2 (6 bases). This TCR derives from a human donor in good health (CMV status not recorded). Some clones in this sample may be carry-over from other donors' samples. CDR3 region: CASSPQPGLLLDTQYF. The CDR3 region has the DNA TGTGCCAGTAGTCCGCAACCGGGACTCCTCTTGGATACGCAGTATTTT.